This T cell receptor (beta chain) was sequenced during a study of cytomegalovirus exposure and HLA in healthy donors. Whole-study findings and limits: Solely CMV serostatus was available to characterize immune exposure. Trimming of TCR beta V- and J-genes showed a link, identified in a later analysis, to a missense DCLRE1C variant. It was reported in a later analysis that an Asian-associated ancestry cluster showed fewer N-insertions than the approximately 670-donor mean. At a 0.05 false discovery rate, a later analysis found some 18,000 TCR beta sequences to be associated with HLA alleles.

PCR primers comprised 60 Vbeta and 13 Jbeta primers. The protocol was immunoSEQ multiplex PCR, while the TCRdb copy is restricted to in-frame clones and leaves out a portion. The sample shows 150,000 to 200,000 clones, approximately 79% of them seen only once. This CDR3 region has 15 residues. Per the germline V gene, CDR1 is MDHEN and CDR2 is SYDVKM. J gave up 0 bases and V 7 bases, and 9 bases lay outside the gene matches. Notes on this clone: Antigen unknown.

The material sequenced was PBMCs. The chain joins TRBV28 to TRBJ2-7, with TRBD1 matching over 7 bases. The source is a man in his forties in good health and CMV-seropositive. CDR3 amino acids: CASMDGTAYSYEQYF. CDR3 nucleotides: TGTGCCAGCATGGATGGGACAGCCTACTCCTACGAGCAGTACTTC.